A single sample gave rise to the 20 T cell receptor beta chains below, sequenced in a study of T cell responses to AZD1222 COVID-19 vaccine. TCRdb keeps only in-frame clones here, not all; method: immunoSEQ multiplex PCR. The sample contains under 150,000 clones, about 90% of which appear only once. This specimen consisted of peripheral blood, obtained 28 days after the second AZD1222 dose. All receptors come from an adult who received the AZD1222 COVID-19 vaccine.

This rearrangement joins TRBV6-5 to TRBJ1-5; D gene ambiguous. V lost 0 bases and J lost 7, with 13 bases in between. The CDR3 is 15 residues long. Per germline, CDR1 MNHEY and CDR2 SVGAGI. CDR3: CASSYSRGLGQPQHF. The CDR3 DNA reads TGTGCCAGCAGTTACTCGCGCGGGCTGGGGCAGCCCCAGCATTTT.

The rearrangement uses TRBV3-1 (or the pseudogene TRBV3-2) and TRBJ2-2; 10 bases line up with TRBD2. V lost 0 bases, J lost 6 bases, and 7 bases stayed unmatched. CDR1 is LGHDT, CDR2 YNNKEL, per germline (reference sequence). This CDR3 is 17 amino acids long. CDR3 sequence reads: CASSQERSGGAPGELFF. The CDR3 region has the DNA TGTGCCAGCAGCCAAGAGAGGAGCGGGGGGGCCCCCGGGGAGCTGTTTTTT.

In this sample, this clone turned up a few times. V is TRBV19 and J is TRBJ1-1; D is perhaps TRBD1 (6 bases). Trimming removed 5 bases at V and 1 base at J, with 20 bases between. Germline V lookup: CDR1 LNHDA, CDR2 SQIVND (reference sequence). The CDR3 has 17 residues. In DNA form, the CDR3 reads TGTGCCAGTAGTTCGAGGAAGGGGGTCCAGAGGAACACTGAAGCTTTCTTT. It yields the protein CASSSRKGVQRNTEAFF.

The rearrangement joins TRBV28 to TRBJ1-6; 7 nucleotides align to TRBD1. The CDR3 extends over 16 amino acids. With 3 bases clipped from V and 7 bases from J, the junction kept 9 bases outside the gene matches. In germline, CDR1 is MDHEN, CDR2 SYDVKM. CDR3 in DNA: TGTGCCAGCAGTTTGGCAGGGGGTTCGTGGAATTCACCCCTCCACTTT. Translated: CASSLAGGSWNSPLHF.

Written as DNA, the CDR3 is TGTGCCAGCAGCCTAACGGACTCGAACACTGAAGCTTTCTTT. It yields the protein CASSLTDSNTEAFF. The chain uses TRBV7-9 and TRBJ1-1; D ambiguous. The germline V gene has CDR1 SEHNR and CDR2 FQNEAQ (reference sequence). Trimming cost V 5 bases and J 1 base, with 11 bases left between them. The CDR3 spans 14 residues. Supplemented by reference TRBV7-9 and TRBJ1-1, the full variable domain reads DTGVSQNPRHKITKRGQNVTFRCDPISEHNRLYWYRQTLGQGPEFLTYFQNEAQLEKSRLLSDRFSAERPKGSFSTLEIQRTEQGDSAMYLCASSLTDSNTEAFFGQGTRLTVV.

The CDR3 reads CASIATGGNTEAFF. The CDR3 DNA is TGTGCCAGCATTGCGACAGGGGGCAACACTGAAGCTTTCTTT. The chain recombines TRBV2 with TRBJ1-1; TRBD1 agrees at 10 bases. Looked up from germline, CDR1 is SNHLY and CDR2 is FYNNEI. The CDR3 has 14 residues. Germline trimming cut 7 bases from V and 2 bases from J; bases unmatched to any gene: 4.

The V gene is TRBV15, the J gene TRBJ2-5; tentative D call: TRBD2 (6 bases). Germline V gives CDR1 LNHNV, CDR2 YYDKDF (reference sequence). V lost 9 bases and J 5 bases, leaving 19 bases between the germline ends. This CDR3 comprises 14 residues. The CDR3 reads CATGRSGGRETQYF. The CDR3 bases are TGTGCCACAGGTCGATCCGGGGGAAGGGAGACCCAGTACTTC.

V gene TRBV30 combines with J gene TRBJ1-1, with 8 bases fitting TRBD1. This CDR3 is built from 13 residues. Germline CDR1 and CDR2: GTSNPN and SVGIG (reference sequence). V was pared by 0 bases and J by 5 bases, with 2 bases of the junction left unmatched. The CDR3 is CAWSVQGDTEAFF. The CDR3 region has the DNA TGTGCCTGGAGTGTACAGGGGGATACTGAAGCTTTCTTT. Complete variable domain (other parts from reference TRBV30 and TRBJ1-1): SQTIHQWPATLVQPVGSPLSLECTVEGTSNPNLYWYRQAAGRGLQLLFYSVGIGQISSEVPQNLSASRPQDRQFILSSKKLLLSDSGFYLCAWSVQGDTEAFFGQGTRLTVV.

The V and J genes are TRBV7-9 and TRBJ1-1, with no clear D. Germline V CDR1 and CDR2: SEHNR, FQNEAQ (reference sequence). With 11 bases removed from V and 8 bases from J, the gap between germline ends came to 15 bases. The CDR3 totals 11 residues. CDR3 amino acids: CALSNGMEAFF. In DNA, the CDR3 is TGTGCCCTATCGAATGGAATGGAAGCTTTCTTT.

The chain employs TRBV6-5 and TRBJ2-7; possibly TRBD1 for D (5 bases). CDR1 is MNHEY and CDR2 is SVGAGI in the germline V gene. There are 14 residues in the CDR3. Between the trimmed V and J ends, which lost 2 bases and 3 bases, there was a span of 11 bases. The CDR3 is CASSYSVDSYEQYV. As DNA, the CDR3 is TGTGCCAGCAGTTACAGCGTCGACAGCTACGAGCAGTACGTC.

The chain has TRBV5-1 and TRBJ1-1; D call uncertain. With 0 bases removed from V and 1 base from J, the gap between germline ends came to 10 bases. CDR1 and CDR2 from the germline V gene are SGHRS and YFSETQ. The CDR3 length is 15 residues. CDR3 residues: CASSLEAFPNTEAFF. The CDR3, as DNA: TGCGCCAGCAGCTTGGAGGCGTTCCCGAACACTGAAGCTTTCTTT.

The gene calls are TRBV12-3 or TRBV12-4 and TRBJ1-4; unclear D gene. This CDR3 region has 13 residues. Trimming cost V 6 bases and J 11 bases, with 16 bases left between them. CDR3 sequence reads: CASRPYRESKLFF. In DNA, the CDR3 is TGTGCCAGCAGACCTTACCGTGAATCGAAACTGTTTTTT.

The rearrangement uses TRBV5-1 and TRBJ1-4, with 8 positions matching TRBD1. This CDR3 has 15 amino acids. V shed 3 bases and J 6 bases; nucleotides not matched to a gene: 7. Germline V gene data show CDR1 as SGHRS and CDR2 as YFSETQ. CDR3 sequence reads: CASSWGDRTDEKLFF. In DNA, the CDR3 is TGCGCCAGCAGCTGGGGGGACAGGACCGATGAAAAACTGTTTTTT.

This clone was counted a single time. The V gene is TRBV18, the J gene TRBJ1-2; possible D gene TRBD1, 6 bases. Germline V CDR1 and CDR2: KGHSH, LQKENI. The length of the CDR3 is 12 residues. V gave up 4 bases and J gave up 4 bases, with 7 bases separating them. CDR3 sequence: CASSQDSYGYTF. CDR3 bases: TGTGCCAGCTCACAGGACAGCTATGGCTACACCTTC.

The CDR3 coding sequence is TGTGCCAGCAGCTTATTTAGCGGGAAGACCTACAATGAGCAGTTCTTC. Protein: CASSLFSGKTYNEQFF. The chain has TRBV7-9 and TRBJ2-1, with TRBD2 identical over 8 bases. The CDR3 length is 16 residues. Losses at the gene ends were 2 bases for V and 2 bases for J; bases not matched to a gene: 5. Per germline, CDR1 SEHNR and CDR2 FQNEAQ (reference sequence). Full variable domain (missing parts from reference TRBV7-9 and TRBJ2-1): DTGVSQNPRHKITKRGQNVTFRCDPISEHNRLYWYRQTLGQGPEFLTYFQNEAQLEKSRLLSDRFSAERPKGSFSTLEIQRTEQGDSAMYLCASSLFSGKTYNEQFFGPGTRLTVL.

The chain uses TRBV18 and TRBJ1-2, with 8 bases lining up with TRBD1. V lost 0 bases, J lost 4 bases, and 13 bases stayed unmatched. The CDR3 is 18 residues long. Germline V lookup: CDR1 KGHSH, CDR2 LQKENI. CDR3: CASSPPMGQEILFYGYTF. The CDR3 DNA sequence: TGTGCCAGCTCACCACCGATGGGACAGGAGATTCTATTCTATGGCTACACCTTC.

The rearrangement uses TRBV28 and TRBJ1-1; possible D gene TRBD1, 5 bases. The V and J ends lost 5 bases and 8 bases respectively, with 12 bases between them. Germline-derived CDR1 and CDR2 are MDHEN and SYDVKM. The CDR3 extends over 12 amino acids. The CDR3 nucleotides are TGTGCCAGCAGTCTCAGCCGACAGGAAGCTTTCTTT. This translates into CASSLSRQEAFF.

The J gene is TRBJ2-7, the V gene TRBV7-9; the match to TRBD1 covers 8 bases. Germline V CDR1 and CDR2: SEHNR, FQNEAQ (reference sequence). CDR3 length equals 17 residues. The trim removed 6 bases at V and 3 bases at J, leaving 16 bases unmatched. As DNA, the CDR3 is TGTGCCAGCAGTCCTACCCGGGACAGGCCATTTCTCTACGAGCAGTACTTC. Protein: CASSPTRDRPFLYEQYF. The whole variable domain, filled in from reference TRBV7-9 and TRBJ2-7, reads DTGVSQNPRHKITKRGQNVTFRCDPISEHNRLYWYRQTLGQGPEFLTYFQNEAQLEKSRLLSDRFSAERPKGSFSTLEIQRTEQGDSAMYLCASSPTRDRPFLYEQYFGPGTRLTVT.

The chain recombines TRBV18 with TRBJ2-3; TRBD2 is a possible D gene (5 bases). The CDR3 sequence is 14 residues long. V lost 6 bases, J lost 2 bases, and 12 bases lay in between. Germline V gives CDR1 KGHSH, CDR2 LQKENI. The CDR3 spells CASSPSGATDTQYF. The CDR3 DNA is TGTGCCAGCTCGCCAAGCGGAGCCACAGATACGCAGTATTTT.

This clone has just one count. The chain combines TRBV7-8 with TRBJ1-1; D remains ambiguous. Trimming took off 5 bases at V and 0 bases at J, with 7 bases between the two ends. The CDR3 length is 13 residues. From germline, CDR1 is SGHVS and CDR2 FQNEAQ. CDR3 sequence (DNA): TGTGCCAGCAGCCCCGCGGTGAACACTGAAGCTTTCTTT. It translates to CASSPAVNTEAFF.